These 15 T cell receptor beta chains originate from one sample sequenced in a study of blood T cell repertoires in COVID-19. TCRdb's table, derived via immunoSEQ multiplex PCR, lists solely in-frame clones and lacks some. Among about 280,000 clones listed, roughly 89% were seen once. Sequenced sample: peripheral blood. These TCRs come from a man between 40 and 49 years old with acute or convalescent COVID-19.

The V call is TRBV7-6, the J call TRBJ1-4, with a possible D match to TRBD1 (5 bases). V gave up 0 bases and J gave up 12 bases, with 11 bases separating them. CDR1 is SGHVS and CDR2 is FNYEAQ in the germline V gene. The CDR3 covers 13 residues. CDR3 protein: CASSLALGGQLFF. The CDR3 nucleotides read TGTGCCAGCAGCTTAGCGCTGGGGGGACAACTGTTTTTT.

V is TRBV14 and J is TRBJ2-5, with D maybe TRBD2 (5 bases). Germline CDR1 reads SGHDN; CDR2 reads FVKESK. The CDR3 is 15 residues long. V lost 4 bases to trimming and J lost 1 base, with 13 bases between them. The CDR3 here is CASSLFRGIQETQYF. Written as DNA, the CDR3 is TGTGCCAGCAGCCTCTTTCGAGGGATCCAAGAGACCCAGTACTTC.

The genes are TRBV30 and TRBJ1-5, with a tentative D call TRBD1 (6 bases). V was clipped by 3 bases and J by 3 bases, with 12 bases between them. Germline CDR1 GTSNPN, CDR2 SVGIG (reference sequence). The CDR3 has 14 residues. CDR3 sequence: CAWSNTGNNQPQHF. CDR3 sequence (DNA): TGTGCCTGGAGCAACACAGGGAACAATCAGCCCCAGCATTTT.

The chain joins TRBV9 to TRBJ1-1; D is unclear. This CDR3 region has 14 residues. Germline V gene data show CDR1 as SGDLS and CDR2 as YYNGEE. Trimming took 3 bases from V and 10 from J, leaving 19 bases between them. Written as DNA, the CDR3 is TGTGCCAGCAGCGCCTGGCGAGGAAGCTTTGGAGCTTTCTTT. Protein: CASSAWRGSFGAFF.

The V call is TRBV2, the J call TRBJ1-2; D unclear. Germline values: CDR1 SNHLY, CDR2 FYNNEI. The CDR3 is 13 amino acids. Trimming took off 7 bases at V and 9 bases at J, with 18 bases between the two ends. The CDR3 protein is CASKLSLDLSYTF. In nucleotides, the CDR3 is TGTGCCAGCAAACTTTCCCTAGACTTAAGCTACACCTTC.

The chain uses TRBV6-5 and TRBJ1-3; maybe TRBD1 (5 bases). CDR1 is MNHEY, CDR2 SVGAGI, per germline. With 2 bases removed from V and 2 bases from J, the gap between germline ends came to 10 bases. This CDR3 contains 15 residues. CDR3 nucleotides: TGTGCCAGCAGTTACCAGGGTGCAGCTGGAAACACCATATATTTT. Encoded protein: CASSYQGAAGNTIYF.

V is TRBV2 and J is TRBJ2-4; weak D call: TRBD2 (6 bases). This CDR3 region has 14 residues. Trimming shortened V by 3 bases and J by 5 bases, and 11 bases separated the two germline ends. Germline values: CDR1 SNHLY, CDR2 FYNNEI. The CDR3 DNA reads as TGTGCCAGCAGTGACCCTACGGGGGAAAACATTCAGTACTTC. Translating it yields CASSDPTGENIQYF.

This chain connects TRBV7-8 to TRBJ1-1; D not certain. The CDR3 is made up of 14 amino acids. The germline V and J ends were trimmed by 5 bases and 0 bases, with 10 bases remaining between them. Germline V gives CDR1 SGHVS, CDR2 FQNEAQ. The CDR3 loop reads CASSQDGVNTEAFF. The DNA of the CDR3 is TGTGCCAGCAGCCAAGACGGAGTGAACACTGAAGCTTTCTTT.

The V and J genes are TRBV7-8 and TRBJ1-3; D gene uncertain. CDR3 length: 15 amino acids. V gave up 5 bases and J gave up 0 bases, with 11 bases separating them. CDR1 is SGHVS and CDR2 is FQNEAQ in the germline V gene. The CDR3 protein is CASSPQVTSGNTIYF. In DNA form, the CDR3 reads TGTGCCAGCAGCCCGCAGGTCACCTCTGGAAACACCATATATTTT.

This sequence joins TRBV4-2 and TRBJ2-1, with 7 bases lining up with TRBD1. CDR1 LGHNA and CDR2 YNFKEQ come from the germline V gene. The CDR3 consists of 14 residues. Unmatched junction bases numbered 5, after V lost 2 bases and J lost 7 bases. CDR3 bases: TGTGCCAGCAGCCAATTGGGACAGTCGAATGAGCAGTTCTTC. Protein sequence: CASSQLGQSNEQFF.

The chain links TRBV7-8 to TRBJ1-1; 8 nucleotides agree with TRBD1. Looked up from germline, CDR1 is SGHVS and CDR2 is FQNEAQ. Trimming at V came to 3 bases and at J to 4 bases, leaving 1 base not matched to a gene. The CDR3 sequence is 13 residues long. CDR3 region: CASSLDRATEAFF. Here the CDR3 DNA reads TGTGCCAGCAGCTTGGACAGGGCCACTGAAGCTTTCTTT.

The chain links TRBV7-4 to TRBJ2-7; weak D call: TRBD1 (6 bases). This CDR3 region has 15 residues. The germline gives CDR1 SGHVT, CDR2 SQSDAQ. The V end lost 0 bases, the J end lost 6 bases, and 15 bases lay between the germline ends. The CDR3 loop reads CASSLAPYRECEQYF. The CDR3 nucleotides read TGTGCCAGCAGCTTAGCGCCATACAGGGAATGCGAGCAGTACTTC.

This clone has only one observation. The chain uses TRBV28 and TRBJ1-2; the D gene is possibly TRBD1 (5 bases). The germline V gene has CDR1 MDHEN and CDR2 SYDVKM. The V end lost 8 bases, the J end lost 4 bases, and 14 bases lay between the germline ends. CDR3 size: 13 residues. The CDR3 loop is CASRDSEAYGYTF. In DNA, the CDR3 is TGTGCCAGCCGGGACTCCGAGGCCTATGGCTACACCTTC.

This sequence joins TRBV24-1 and TRBJ1-2; the match to TRBD1 covers 10 bases. In germline, CDR1 is KGHDR, CDR2 SFDVKD. V was clipped by 4 bases and J by 4 bases; unmatched bases: 8. This CDR3 is 16 amino acids long. The DNA of the CDR3 is TGTGCCACCAGTGAATCGAGCGGGACAGGGGTCTATGGCTACACCTTC. Its protein is CATSESSGTGVYGYTF.

The chain has TRBV27 and TRBJ1-1; TRBD1 might be the D (6 bases). Trimming left V 3 bases short and J 6 bases short, with 11 bases between. This CDR3 has 13 residues. CDR1 MNHEY and CDR2 SMNVEV come from the germline V gene (reference sequence). CDR3 coding DNA: TGTGCCAGCAGTTTGATCGGGGGGCCTGAAGCTTTCTTT. Amino acids: CASSLIGGPEAFF.